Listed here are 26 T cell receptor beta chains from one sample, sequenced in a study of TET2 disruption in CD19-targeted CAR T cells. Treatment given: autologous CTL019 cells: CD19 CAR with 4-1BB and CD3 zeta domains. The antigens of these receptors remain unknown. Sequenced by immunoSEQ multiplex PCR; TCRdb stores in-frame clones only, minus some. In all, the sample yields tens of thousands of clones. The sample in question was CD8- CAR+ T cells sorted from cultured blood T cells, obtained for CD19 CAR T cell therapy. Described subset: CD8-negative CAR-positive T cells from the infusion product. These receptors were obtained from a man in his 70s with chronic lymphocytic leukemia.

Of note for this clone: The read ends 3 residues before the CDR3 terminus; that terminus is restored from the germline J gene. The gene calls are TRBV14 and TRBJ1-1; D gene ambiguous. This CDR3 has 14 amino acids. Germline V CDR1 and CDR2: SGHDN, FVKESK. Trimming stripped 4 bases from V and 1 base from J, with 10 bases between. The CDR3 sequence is CASSPRAGNTEAFF. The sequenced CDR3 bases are TGTGCCAGCAGCCCCAGAGCGGGGAACACTGAA.

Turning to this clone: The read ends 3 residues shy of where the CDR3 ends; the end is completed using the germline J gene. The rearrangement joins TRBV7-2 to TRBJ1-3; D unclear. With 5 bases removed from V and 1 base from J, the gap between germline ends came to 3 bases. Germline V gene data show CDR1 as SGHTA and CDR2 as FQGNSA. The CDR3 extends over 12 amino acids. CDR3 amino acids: CASSPSGNTIYF. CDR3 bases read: TGTGCCAGCAGCCCATCTGGAAACACC.

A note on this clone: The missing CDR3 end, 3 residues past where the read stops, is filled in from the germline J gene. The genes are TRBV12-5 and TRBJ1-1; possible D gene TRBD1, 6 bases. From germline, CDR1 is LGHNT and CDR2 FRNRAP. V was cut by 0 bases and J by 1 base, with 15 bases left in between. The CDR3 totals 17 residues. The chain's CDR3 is CASGLVLNRGQNTEAFF. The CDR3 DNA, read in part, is TGTGCTAGTGGTTTGGTACTGAACCGGGGACAGAACACTGAA. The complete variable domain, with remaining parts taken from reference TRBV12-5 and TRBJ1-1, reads DARVTQTPRHKVTEMGQEVTMRCQPILGHNTVFWYRQTMMQGLELLAYFRNRAPLDDSGMPKDRFSAEMPDATLATLKIQPSEPRDSAVYFCASGLVLNRGQNTEAFFGQGTRLTVV.

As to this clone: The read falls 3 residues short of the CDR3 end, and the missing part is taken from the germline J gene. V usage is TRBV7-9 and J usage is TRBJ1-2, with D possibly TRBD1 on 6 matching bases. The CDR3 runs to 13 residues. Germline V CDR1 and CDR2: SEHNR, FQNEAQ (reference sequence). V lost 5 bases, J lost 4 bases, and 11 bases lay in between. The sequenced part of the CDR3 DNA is TGTGCCAGCAGCCCCCAGGGGAGCTATGGC. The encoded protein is CASSPQGSYG. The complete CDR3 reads CASSPQGSYGYTF.

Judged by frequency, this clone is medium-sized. CDR3 residues: CASSWTLGSGYNEQFF. CDR3 DNA (partial): TGTGCCAGCAGCTGGACTTTGGGGTCGGGCTACAATGAG. V usage is TRBV14 and J usage is TRBJ2-1; possible D gene TRBD2, 5 bases. The read ends 3 residues early relative to the CDR3; the germline J gene fills the gap. This CDR3 has 16 residues. Trimming removed 5 bases from V and 3 bases from J, with 17 bases in between. CDR1 is SGHDN and CDR2 is FVKESK in the germline V gene.

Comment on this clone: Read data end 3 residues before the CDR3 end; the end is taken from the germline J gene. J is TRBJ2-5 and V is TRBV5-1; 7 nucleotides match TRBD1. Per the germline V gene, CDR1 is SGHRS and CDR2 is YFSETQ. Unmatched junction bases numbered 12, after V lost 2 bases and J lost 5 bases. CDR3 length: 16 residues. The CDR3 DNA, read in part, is TGCGCCAGCAGCTTTGGGGCGACAGGGATCTTGGAGACC. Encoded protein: CASSFGATGILET. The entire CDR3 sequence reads CASSFGATGILETQYF.

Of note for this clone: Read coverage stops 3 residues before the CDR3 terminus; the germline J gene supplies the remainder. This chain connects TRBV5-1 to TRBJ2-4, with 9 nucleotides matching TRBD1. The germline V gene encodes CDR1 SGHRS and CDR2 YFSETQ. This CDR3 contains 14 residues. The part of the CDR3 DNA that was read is TGCGCCAGCAGTACACAGGGGGCGCTTTATGGT. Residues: CASSTQGALYG. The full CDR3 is CASSTQGALYGQYF.

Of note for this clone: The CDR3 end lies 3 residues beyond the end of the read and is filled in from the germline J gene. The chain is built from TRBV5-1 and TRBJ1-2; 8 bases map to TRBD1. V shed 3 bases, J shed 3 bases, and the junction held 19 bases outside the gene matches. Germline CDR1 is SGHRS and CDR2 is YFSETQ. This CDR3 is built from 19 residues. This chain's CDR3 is CASSSGQGTGSRSDYGYTF. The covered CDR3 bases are TGCGCCAGCAGCTCCGGACAGGGAACGGGCTCGAGGTCGGACTATGGC.

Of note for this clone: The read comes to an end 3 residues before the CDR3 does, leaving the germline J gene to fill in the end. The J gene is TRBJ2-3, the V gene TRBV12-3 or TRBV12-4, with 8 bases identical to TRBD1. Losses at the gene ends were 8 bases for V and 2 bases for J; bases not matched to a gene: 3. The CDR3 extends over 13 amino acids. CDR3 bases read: TGTGCCAGCGGACAGGGAAACACAGATACG. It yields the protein CASGQGNTDT. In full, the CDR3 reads CASGQGNTDTQYF.

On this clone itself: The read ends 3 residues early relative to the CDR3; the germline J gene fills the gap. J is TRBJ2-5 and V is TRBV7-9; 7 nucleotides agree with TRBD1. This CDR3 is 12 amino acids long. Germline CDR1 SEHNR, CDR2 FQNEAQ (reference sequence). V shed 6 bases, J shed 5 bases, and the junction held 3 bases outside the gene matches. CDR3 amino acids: CASRTGSETQYF. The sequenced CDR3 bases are TGTGCCAGCAGGACAGGGTCGGAGACC.

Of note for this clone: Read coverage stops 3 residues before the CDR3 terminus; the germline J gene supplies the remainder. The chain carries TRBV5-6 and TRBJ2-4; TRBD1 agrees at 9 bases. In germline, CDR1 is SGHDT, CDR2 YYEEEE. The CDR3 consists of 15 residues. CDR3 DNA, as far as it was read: TGTGCCAGCAGGATGAGACAGGGGGGAGGTGAGACT. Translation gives CASRMRQGGGET. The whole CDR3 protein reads CASRMRQGGGETQYF. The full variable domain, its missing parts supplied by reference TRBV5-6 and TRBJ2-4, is DAGVTQSPTHLIKTRGQQVTLRCSPKSGHDTVSWYQQALGQGPQFIFQYYEEEERQRGNFPDRFSGHQFPNYSSELNVNALLLGDSALYLCASRMRQGGGETQYFGAGTRLSVL.

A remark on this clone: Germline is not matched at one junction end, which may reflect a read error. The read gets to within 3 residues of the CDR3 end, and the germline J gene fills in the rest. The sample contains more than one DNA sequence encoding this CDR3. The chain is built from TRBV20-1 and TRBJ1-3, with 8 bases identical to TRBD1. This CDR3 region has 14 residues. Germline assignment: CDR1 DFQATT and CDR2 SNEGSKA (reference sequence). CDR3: CSATQGASGNTIYF. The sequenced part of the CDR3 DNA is TGCAGTGCTACTCAGGGGGCGTCTGGAAACACA.

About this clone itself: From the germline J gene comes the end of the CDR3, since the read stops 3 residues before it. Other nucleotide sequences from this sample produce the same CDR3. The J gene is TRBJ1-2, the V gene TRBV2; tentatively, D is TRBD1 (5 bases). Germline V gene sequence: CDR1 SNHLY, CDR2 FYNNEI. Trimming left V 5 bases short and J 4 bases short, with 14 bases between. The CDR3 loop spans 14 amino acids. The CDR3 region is CASSTPDTLYGYTF. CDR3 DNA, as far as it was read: TGTGCCAGCAGTACCCCGGACACCCTCTATGGC.

The sequenced CDR3 bases are TGTGCCAGCAGCCGACAGGGGGGGAATCAGCCT. Amino acid sequence: CASSRQGGNQP. The whole CDR3 is CASSRQGGNQPQYF. The V gene is TRBV7-9, the J gene TRBJ2-4, with 9 nucleotides matching TRBD1. The read halts 3 residues ahead of the CDR3 end, with the missing end drawn from the germline J gene. CDR3 length: 14 residues. Looked up from germline, CDR1 is SEHNR and CDR2 is FQNEAQ (reference sequence). Combining the CDR3 with reference TRBV7-9 and TRBJ2-4 gives the whole variable domain DTGVSQNPRHKITKRGQNVTFRCDPISEHNRLYWYRQTLGQGPEFLTYFQNEAQLEKSRLLSDRFSAERPKGSFSTLEIQRTEQGDSAMYLCASSRQGGNQPQYFGAGTRLSVL.

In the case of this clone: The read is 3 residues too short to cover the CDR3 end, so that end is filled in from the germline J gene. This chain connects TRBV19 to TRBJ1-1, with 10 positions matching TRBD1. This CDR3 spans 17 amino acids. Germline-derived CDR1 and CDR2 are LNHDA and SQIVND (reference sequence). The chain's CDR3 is CASRQGALGGAKNEAFF. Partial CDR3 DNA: TGTGCCAGCAGACAGGGGGCGCTCGGGGGGGCCAAGAATGAG.

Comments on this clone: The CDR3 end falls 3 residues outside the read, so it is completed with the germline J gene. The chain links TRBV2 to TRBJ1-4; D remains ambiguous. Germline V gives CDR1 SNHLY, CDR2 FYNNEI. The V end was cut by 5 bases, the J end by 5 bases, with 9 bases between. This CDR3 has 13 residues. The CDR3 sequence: CASSPGANEKLFF. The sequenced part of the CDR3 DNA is TGTGCCAGCAGTCCAGGTGCCAATGAAAAA.

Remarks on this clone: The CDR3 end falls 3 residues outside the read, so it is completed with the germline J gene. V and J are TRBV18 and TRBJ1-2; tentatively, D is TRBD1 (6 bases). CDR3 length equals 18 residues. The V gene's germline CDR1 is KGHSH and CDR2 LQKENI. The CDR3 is CASSPGPSGGPAYNDYTF. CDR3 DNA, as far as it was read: TGTGCCAGCTCACCCGGCCCTAGCGGGGGCCCAGCCTACAATGAC.

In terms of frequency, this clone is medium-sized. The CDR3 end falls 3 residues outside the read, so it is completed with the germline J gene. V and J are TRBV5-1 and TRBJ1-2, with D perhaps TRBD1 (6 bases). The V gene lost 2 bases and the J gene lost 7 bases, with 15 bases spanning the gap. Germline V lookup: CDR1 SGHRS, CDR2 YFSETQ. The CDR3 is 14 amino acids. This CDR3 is CASSFSFGGLGYTF. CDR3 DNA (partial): TGCGCCAGCAGCTTTTCGTTTGGGGGCCTTGGC.

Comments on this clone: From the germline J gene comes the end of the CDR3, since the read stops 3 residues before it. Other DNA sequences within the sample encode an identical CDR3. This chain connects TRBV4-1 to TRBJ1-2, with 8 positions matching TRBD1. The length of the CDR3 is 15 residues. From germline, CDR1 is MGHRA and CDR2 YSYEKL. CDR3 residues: CASSQAGGEFGGYTF. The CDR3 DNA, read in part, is TGCGCCAGCAGCCAAGCAGGGGGCGAATTTGGAGGC.

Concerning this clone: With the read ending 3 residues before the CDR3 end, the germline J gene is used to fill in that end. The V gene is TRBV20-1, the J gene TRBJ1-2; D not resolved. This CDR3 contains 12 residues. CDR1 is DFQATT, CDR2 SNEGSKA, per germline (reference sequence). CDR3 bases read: TGCAGTGCTACTAGACCCTCGGAGGGC. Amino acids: CSATRPSEG. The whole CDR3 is CSATRPSEGYTF.

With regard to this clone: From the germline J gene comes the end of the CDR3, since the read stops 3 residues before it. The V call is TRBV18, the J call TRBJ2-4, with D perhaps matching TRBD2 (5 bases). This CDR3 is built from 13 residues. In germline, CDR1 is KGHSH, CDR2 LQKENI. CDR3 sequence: CASSAAGNQPQYF. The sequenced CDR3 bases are TGTGCCAGCTCAGCCGCGGGCAATCAGCCT.

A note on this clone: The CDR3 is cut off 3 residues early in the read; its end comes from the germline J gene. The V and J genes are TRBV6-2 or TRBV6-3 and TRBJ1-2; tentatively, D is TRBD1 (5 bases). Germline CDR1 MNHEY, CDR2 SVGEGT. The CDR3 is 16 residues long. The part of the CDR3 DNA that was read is TGTGCCAGCAGCCTTGGGGGGGGGATGAGCACAGATACC. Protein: CASSLGGGMSTDT. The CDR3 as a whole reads CASSLGGGMSTDTYTF.

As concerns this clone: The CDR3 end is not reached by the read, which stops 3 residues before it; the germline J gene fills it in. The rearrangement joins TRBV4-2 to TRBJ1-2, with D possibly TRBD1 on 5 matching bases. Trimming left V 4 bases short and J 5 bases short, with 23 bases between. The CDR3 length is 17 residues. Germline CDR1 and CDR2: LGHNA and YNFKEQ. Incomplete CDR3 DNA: TGTGCCAGCAGCCCTGGGGGACTTATAACAGTAACTTATGGC. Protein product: CASSPGGLITVTYG. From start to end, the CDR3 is CASSPGGLITVTYGYTF.

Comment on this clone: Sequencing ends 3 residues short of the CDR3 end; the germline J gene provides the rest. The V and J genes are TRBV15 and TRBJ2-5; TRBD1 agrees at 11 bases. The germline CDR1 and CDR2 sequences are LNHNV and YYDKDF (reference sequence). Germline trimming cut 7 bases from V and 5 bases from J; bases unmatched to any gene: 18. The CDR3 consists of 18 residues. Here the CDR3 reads CATTPRVDRGRRLETQYF. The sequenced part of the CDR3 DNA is TGTGCCACCACCCCGAGGGTGGACAGGGGGCGTCGGTTGGAGACC.

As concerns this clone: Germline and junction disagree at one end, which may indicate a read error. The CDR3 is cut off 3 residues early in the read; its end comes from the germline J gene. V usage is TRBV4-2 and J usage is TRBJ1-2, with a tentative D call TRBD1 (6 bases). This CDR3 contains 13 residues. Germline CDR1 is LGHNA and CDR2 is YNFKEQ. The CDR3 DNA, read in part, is TGCGCCAGCAGCCAACAGGGATCTGGCGGC. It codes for CASSQQGSGG. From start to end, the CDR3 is CASSQQGSGGYTF.

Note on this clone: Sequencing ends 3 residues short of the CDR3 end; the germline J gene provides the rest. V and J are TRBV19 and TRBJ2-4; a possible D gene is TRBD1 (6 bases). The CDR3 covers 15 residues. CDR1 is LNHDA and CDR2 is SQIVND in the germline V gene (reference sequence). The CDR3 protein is CASSPGTLLQETQYF. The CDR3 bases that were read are TGTGCCAGTAGTCCGGGGACACTTCTCCAAGAGACT.